One sample yielded the 25 T cell receptor beta chains listed below, sequenced in a study of T cells in Graves' hyperthyroidism and ophthalmopathy. Researchers amplified the TCR beta CDR3 regions from RNA transcripts. The HTBI set primed first-round TCR CDR3 RT-PCR. TCRdb recomputed calls from the multiplex PCR reads with MiXCR, one row per CDR3 protein. The sample lists around 800,000 distinct CDR3 sequences; roughly 40% were seen once. The sequenced sample consisted of blood. These receptors all come from a young man with Graves' hyperthyroidism.

About this clonotype: One base away lies a much larger clone, so this may be a sequencing read error. The chain employs TRBV7-8 and TRBJ2-5; 7 bases map to TRBD1. V shed 5 bases and J 9 bases; nucleotides not matched to a gene: 9. Germline lookup yields CDR1 SGHVS and CDR2 FQNEAQ. There are 13 residues in the CDR3. The DNA of the CDR3 is TGTGCCAGCAGCATTGACAGGGCGGAGGCCCAGTACTTC. Translating gives CASSIDRAEAQYF.

This chain joins TRBV10-3 and TRBJ1-2, with 7 positions matching TRBD1. V shed 3 bases, J shed 4 bases, and the junction held 8 bases outside the gene matches. CDR3 length: 15 residues. Per the germline V gene, CDR1 is ENHRY and CDR2 is SYGVKD. DNA for the CDR3: TGTGCCATCAGTGACGGGACAGCAGAATTCTATGGCTACACCTTC. This sequence encodes CAISDGTAEFYGYTF.

The rearrangement uses TRBV24-1 and TRBJ1-6; D not resolved. This CDR3 region has 13 residues. Germline loops: CDR1 KGHDR, CDR2 SFDVKD. In DNA form, the CDR3 reads TGTGCTAGACGGTCTGGGTCCAGATCACCCCTCCACTTT. It translates to CARRSGSRSPLHF.

V and J are TRBV5-8 and TRBJ2-5; unclear D gene. The CDR3 contains 15 residues. The V and J ends lost 4 bases and 1 base respectively, with 14 bases between them. Germline V gives CDR1 SGHTS, CDR2 YDEGEE. DNA for the CDR3: TGTGCCAGCAGCGATAGCTGGGGAATCCAAGAGACCCAGTACTTC. This codes for CASSDSWGIQETQYF.

This clonotype was seen a handful of times. The J gene is TRBJ2-7, the V gene TRBV29-1, with 9 bases fitting TRBD2. The germline gives CDR1 SQVTM, CDR2 ANQGSEA. CDR3 length equals 15 residues. The V gene end was trimmed by 7 bases and the J gene end by 2 bases; junction bases not matched to a gene: 12. CDR3 region: CSARGVAGDPYEQYF. CDR3 coding DNA: TGCAGCGCCCGGGGGGTAGCGGGAGACCCCTACGAGCAGTACTTC.

This clonotype has a count of ten or more. The chain recombines TRBV11-2 with TRBJ2-6; D is unresolved. The CDR3 length is 15 residues. V lost 6 bases to trimming and J lost 0 bases, with 9 bases between them. The germline gives CDR1 SGHAT, CDR2 FQNNGV. The CDR3 protein is CASSPVRSGANVLTF. The CDR3 DNA sequence: TGTGCCAGCAGTCCGGTCCGCTCTGGGGCCAACGTCCTGACTTTC.

V and J are TRBV11-3 and TRBJ1-5; D is unresolved. V was cut by 0 bases and J by 0 bases, with 12 bases left in between. Germline CDR1 SGHNT, CDR2 YENEEA. The CDR3 runs to 17 residues. CDR3 loop: CASSLDPGDHSNQPQHF. The CDR3 DNA reads as TGTGCCAGCAGCTTAGATCCAGGTGATCATAGCAATCAGCCCCAGCATTTT. The full variable domain, rest sourced from reference TRBV11-3 and TRBJ1-5, is EAGVVQSPRYKIIEKKQPVAFWCNPISGHNTLYWYLQNLGQGPELLIRYENEEAVDDSQLPKDRFSAERLKGVDSTLKIQPAELGDSAVYLCASSLDPGDHSNQPQHFGDGTRLSIL.

This clonotype has just one count. The rearrangement links TRBV10-3 to TRBJ1-6, with D possibly matching TRBD1 (5 bases). V was clipped by 6 bases and J by 13 bases, with 13 bases between them. Per germline, CDR1 ENHRY and CDR2 SYGVKD. This CDR3 has 12 amino acids. The CDR3 DNA reads TGTGCCATCAGCGGCGACAGAAGGCCCCTCCACTTT. Its protein product is CAISGDRRPLHF.

The V call is TRBV30, the J call TRBJ1-5; D not resolved. Germline CDR1 and CDR2: GTSNPN and SVGIG (reference sequence). CDR3 length: 14 amino acids. Trimming took 7 bases from V and 9 from J, leaving 22 bases between them. The CDR3 reads CALQTMDGDGPQHF. For the CDR3, the DNA is TGTGCCTTGCAGACCATGGACGGCGACGGGCCCCAGCATTTT.

The genes are TRBV29-1 and TRBJ1-1, with 7 positions matching TRBD1. CDR3 length equals 14 residues. Germline CDR1 reads SQVTM; CDR2 reads ANQGSEA. The junction had 6 bases not matched to a gene; V was cut back by 4 bases and J by 1 base. The CDR3 loop is CSVGAGTENTEAFF. In DNA form, the CDR3 reads TGCAGCGTTGGAGCGGGGACAGAGAACACTGAAGCTTTCTTT.

Only a few counts were recorded for this clonotype. The rearrangement uses TRBV7-3 and TRBJ1-2, with D possibly matching TRBD1 (5 bases). V lost 1 base and J lost 2, with 11 bases in between. Germline V gene sequence: CDR1 SGHTA, CDR2 FQGTGA. This CDR3 comprises 15 residues. CDR3 coding DNA: TGTGCCAGCAGCTTAAGGGGGGAGGGGAACTATGGCTACACCTTC. It codes for CASSLRGEGNYGYTF.

In the case of this clonotype: A much larger clone differs by one base, so this may be a read error. This chain uses TRBV10-3 with TRBJ2-7; 7 positions agree with TRBD1. The CDR3 contains 14 residues. The germline gives CDR1 ENHRY, CDR2 SYGVKD. The CDR3: CAVSESGQLYEQYF. The DNA for the CDR3 is TGTGCCGTCAGTGAGTCGGGACAGCTCTACGAGCAGTACTTC.

Many counts were recorded for this clonotype. The V call is TRBV19, the J call TRBJ1-6; D is uncertain. Germline CDR1 and CDR2: LNHDA and SQIVND (reference sequence). This CDR3 region has 13 residues. Trimming shortened V by 3 bases and J by 7 bases, and 7 bases separated the two germline ends. As DNA, the CDR3 is TGTGCCAGTAGTATGAGTGGAAATTCACCCCTCCACTTT. Protein: CASSMSGNSPLHF.

This clonotype was observed at least ten times. This chain joins TRBV7-2 and TRBJ1-2; TRBD1 might be the D (6 bases). Germline V CDR1 and CDR2: SGHTA, FQGNSA. V dropped 5 bases and J dropped 5 bases, with 12 bases sitting between them. The CDR3 consists of 13 residues. This CDR3 is CASSADRRYGYTF. CDR3 DNA: TGTGCCAGCAGCGCAGACAGGAGGTATGGCTACACCTTC. Complete variable domain (other parts from reference TRBV7-2 and TRBJ1-2): GAGVSQSPSNKVTEKGKDVELRCDPISGHTALYWYRQSLGQGLEFLIYFQGNSAPDKSGLPSDRFSAERTGGSVSTLTIQRTQQEDSAVYLCASSADRRYGYTFGSGTRLTVV.

A remark on this clonotype: At one boundary the junction diverges from the germline segment, which might be a read error. J is TRBJ1-1 and V is TRBV10-3; D is possibly TRBD1 (5 bases). CDR1 is ENHRY and CDR2 is SYGVKD in the germline V gene. There are 14 residues in the CDR3. The CDR3 loop reads CASSYLFGGTEAFF. In DNA, the CDR3 is TGTGCCAGCAGTTACTTGTTTGGGGGCACTGAAGCTTTCTTT.

This clonotype has ten or more counts. The chain links TRBV2 to TRBJ2-7; D unresolved. The germline V gene encodes CDR1 SNHLY and CDR2 FYNNEI. This CDR3 spans 13 amino acids. The V end was cut by 6 bases, the J end by 3 bases, with 12 bases between. CDR3 sequence (DNA): TGTGCCAGCAGGGAGCCGGGCCTCTACGAGCAGTACTTC. It codes for CASREPGLYEQYF.

With regard to this clonotype: This may be a read error, as it is one base from a much larger clone. The chain links TRBV2 to TRBJ1-1; D possibly corresponds to TRBD1 (5 bases). In germline, CDR1 is SNHLY, CDR2 FYNNEI. Trimming pared 8 bases from V and 6 bases from J, leaving 16 bases between. The CDR3 runs 13 residues. CDR3 DNA sequence: TGTGCCAGCCAGACTTGGGAAGGGGCTGAAGCTTTCTTT. It encodes CASQTWEGAEAFF.

Note on this clonotype: Germline is not matched at one junction end, which may reflect a read error. The V gene is TRBV7-9, the J gene TRBJ2-5; possibly TRBD1 for D (6 bases). Germline values: CDR1 SEHNR, CDR2 FQNEAQ (reference sequence). This CDR3 comprises 14 residues. In DNA, the CDR3 is TGTGCCAGCAGCGTCCGGACAGTTCAAGAAACCCAGTACTTC. Amino acids: CASSVRTVQETQYF.

The chain links TRBV19 to TRBJ2-2; a weak D match, TRBD1 (5 bases). This CDR3 contains 15 residues. V lost 9 bases, J lost 9 bases, and 23 bases lay in between. From germline, CDR1 is LNHDA and CDR2 SQIVND (reference sequence). In nucleotides, the CDR3 is TGTGCCAGCAGCTTAGGGCCCGTAGTGGGGCGGGAGCTGTTTTTT. Translated: CASSLGPVVGRELFF. Variable domain in full (rest from reference TRBV19 and TRBJ2-2): DGGITQSPKYLFRKEGQNVTLSCEQNLNHDAMYWYRQDPGQGLRLIYYSQIVNDFQKGDIAEGYSVSREKKESFPLTVTSAQKNPTAFYLCASSLGPVVGRELFFGEGSRLTVL.

Turning to this clonotype: Without the conserved terminal phenylalanine or tryptophan, this CDR3 likely stems from a read error. The limits of the CDR3 on the DNA are not certain, so only TCRdb's listed CDR3 is given. This chain joins TRBV19 and TRBJ2-5; the table's D call of TRBD2 was not tested on the DNA. The CDR3 contains 9 residues when both ends are counted. Germline V gene data show CDR1 as LNHDA and CDR2 as SQIVND (reference sequence). This CDR3 reads CASSIGRAH.

The chain joins TRBV15 to TRBJ1-4; a weak D match, TRBD1 (5 bases). V lost 3 bases, J lost 7 bases, and 12 bases lay in between. This CDR3 is built from 14 residues. The germline V gene encodes CDR1 LNHNV and CDR2 YYDKDF (reference sequence). CDR3 coding DNA: TGTGCCACCAGCAGTTTGAAGGGGACTGAAAAACTGTTTTTT. Translated: CATSSLKGTEKLFF.

The chain has TRBV29-1 and TRBJ2-3, with TRBD2 matching over 8 bases. The CDR3 spans 14 residues. From germline, CDR1 is SQVTM and CDR2 ANQGSEA. V lost 3 bases and J lost 2; bases outside the gene matches: 4. The DNA for the CDR3 is TGCAGCGTTGATGGACTAGCTCCCACAGATACGCAGTATTTT. This translates into CSVDGLAPTDTQYF.

This chain uses TRBV24-1 with TRBJ1-1; 7 positions agree with TRBD1. Germline values: CDR1 KGHDR, CDR2 SFDVKD. V gave up 4 bases and J gave up 3 bases; unmatched junction bases: 19. The CDR3 has 19 amino acids. CDR3: CATSDPNGGDRAPDTEAFF. CDR3 nucleotides: TGTGCCACCAGTGACCCCAACGGGGGTGACAGGGCGCCCGACACTGAAGCTTTCTTT.

On this clonotype itself: A much larger clone lies a single base off, so this may be a read error. The CDR3: CASSGTVSSDQPQHF. In DNA, the CDR3 is TGTGCCAGCAGCGGGACCGTATCTAGCGATCAGCCCCAGCATTTT. V usage is TRBV2 and J usage is TRBJ1-5, with a tentative D call TRBD1 (5 bases). The length of the CDR3 is 15 residues. Germline CDR1 SNHLY, CDR2 FYNNEI.

As for this clonotype: A clone one base away is much larger, so this may be a read error. The J gene is TRBJ2-7, the V gene TRBV15; unclear D gene. The germline CDR1 and CDR2 sequences are LNHNV and YYDKDF (reference sequence). The CDR3 has 12 amino acids. CDR3 loop: CATNRDSIEQYF. CDR3 DNA: TGTGCCACCAACAGAGATTCCATCGAGCAGTACTTC.